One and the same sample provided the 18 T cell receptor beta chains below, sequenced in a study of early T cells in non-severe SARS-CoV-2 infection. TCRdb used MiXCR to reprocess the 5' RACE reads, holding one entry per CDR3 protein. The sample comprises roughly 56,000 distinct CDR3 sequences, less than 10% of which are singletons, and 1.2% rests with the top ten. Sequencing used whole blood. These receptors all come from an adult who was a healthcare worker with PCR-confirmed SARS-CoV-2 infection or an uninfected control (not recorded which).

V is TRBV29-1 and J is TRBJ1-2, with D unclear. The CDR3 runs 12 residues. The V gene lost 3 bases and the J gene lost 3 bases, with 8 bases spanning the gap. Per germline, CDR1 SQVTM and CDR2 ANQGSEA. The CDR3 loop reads CSVDGVDYGYTF. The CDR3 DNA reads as TGCAGCGTTGATGGGGTCGACTATGGCTACACCTTC. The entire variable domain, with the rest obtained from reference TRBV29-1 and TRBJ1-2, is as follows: SAVISQKPSRDICQRGTSLTIQCQVDSQVTMMFWYRQQPGQSLTLIATANQGSEATYESGFVIDKFPISRPNLTFSTLTVSNMSPEDSSIYLCSVDGVDYGYTFGSGTRLTVV.

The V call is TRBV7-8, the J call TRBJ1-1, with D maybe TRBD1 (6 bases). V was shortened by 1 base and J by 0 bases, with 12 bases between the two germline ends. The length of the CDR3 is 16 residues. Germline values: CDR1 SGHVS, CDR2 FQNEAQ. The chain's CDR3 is CASSLVGAGVNTEAFF. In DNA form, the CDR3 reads TGTGCCAGCAGCTTAGTGGGGGCAGGTGTGAACACTGAAGCTTTCTTT. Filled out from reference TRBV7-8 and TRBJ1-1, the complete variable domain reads GAGVSQSPRYKVAKRGQDVALRCDPISGHVSLFWYQQALGQGPEFLTYFQNEAQLDKSGLPSDRFFAERPEGSVSTLKIQRTQQEDSAVYLCASSLVGAGVNTEAFFGQGTRLTVV.

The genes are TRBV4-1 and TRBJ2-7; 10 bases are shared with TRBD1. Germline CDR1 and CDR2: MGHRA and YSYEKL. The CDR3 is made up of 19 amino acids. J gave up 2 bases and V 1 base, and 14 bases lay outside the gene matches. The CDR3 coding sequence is TGCGCCAGCAGCCAAGGGGACAAGGAGACAGGGGGCCTCCCCTACGAGCAGTACGTC. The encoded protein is CASSQGDKETGGLPYEQYV.

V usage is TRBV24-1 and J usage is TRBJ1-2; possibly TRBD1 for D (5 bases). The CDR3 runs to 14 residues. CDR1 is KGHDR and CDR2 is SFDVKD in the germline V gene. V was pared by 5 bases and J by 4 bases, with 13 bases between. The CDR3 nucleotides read TGTGCCACCAGTGGAGCAGGGTCCTCCTATGGCTACACCTTC. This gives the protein CATSGAGSSYGYTF.

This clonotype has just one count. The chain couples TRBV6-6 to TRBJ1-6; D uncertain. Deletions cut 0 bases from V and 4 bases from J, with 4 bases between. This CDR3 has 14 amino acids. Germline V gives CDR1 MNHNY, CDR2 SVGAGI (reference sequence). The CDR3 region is CASSYSSYNSPLHF. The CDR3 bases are TGTGCCAGCAGTTACTCCAGTTATAATTCACCCCTCCACTTT.

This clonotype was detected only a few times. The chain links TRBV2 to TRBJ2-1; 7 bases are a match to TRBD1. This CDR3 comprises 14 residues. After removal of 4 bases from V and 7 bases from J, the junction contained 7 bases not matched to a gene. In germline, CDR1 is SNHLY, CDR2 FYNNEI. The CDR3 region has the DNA TGTGCCAGCAGTGGAAGGGGGCAGAGGAATGAGCAGTTCTTC. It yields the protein CASSGRGQRNEQFF.

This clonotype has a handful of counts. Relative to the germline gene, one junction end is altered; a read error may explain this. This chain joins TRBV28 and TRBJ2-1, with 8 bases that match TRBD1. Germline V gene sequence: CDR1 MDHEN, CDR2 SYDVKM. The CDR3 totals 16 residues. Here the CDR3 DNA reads TGTGTCAGCAGACCCGCGAGTGGGACAGGACCGGATGAGCAGTTCTTC. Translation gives CVSRPASGTGPDEQFF.

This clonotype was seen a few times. CDR3 nucleotides: TGTGCCAGCAGCTTGGCATCGGGACTAGCGGGGGCCCCTAGTATTAGGAATGAGCAGTTCTTC. This codes for CASSLASGLAGAPSIRNEQFF. The gene calls are TRBV5-5 and TRBJ2-1, with 14 bases fitting TRBD2. Germline CDR1 is SGHKS and CDR2 is YYEKEE (reference sequence). V lost 0 bases, J lost 7 bases, and 18 bases stayed unmatched. The CDR3 is 21 amino acids. Full variable domain (rest looked up from reference TRBV5-5 and TRBJ2-1): DAGVTQSPTHLIKTRGQQVTLRCSPISGHKSVSWYQQVLGQGPQFIFQYYEKEERGRGNFPDRFSARQFPNYSSELNVNALLLGDSALYLCASSLASGLAGAPSIRNEQFFGPGTRLTVL.

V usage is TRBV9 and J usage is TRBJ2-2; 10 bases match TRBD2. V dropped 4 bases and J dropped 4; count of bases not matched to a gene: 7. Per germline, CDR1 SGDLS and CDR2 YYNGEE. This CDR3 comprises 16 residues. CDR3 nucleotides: TGTGCCAGCAGCCCATTAGCGGGGGGCCGCACCGGGGAGCTGTTTTTT. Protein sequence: CASSPLAGGRTGELFF. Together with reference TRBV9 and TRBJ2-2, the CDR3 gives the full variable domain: DSGVTQTPKHLITATGQRVTLRCSPRSGDLSVYWYQQSLDQGLQFLIQYYNGEERAKGNILERFSAQQFPDLHSELNLSSLELGDSALYFCASSPLAGGRTGELFFGEGSRLTVL.

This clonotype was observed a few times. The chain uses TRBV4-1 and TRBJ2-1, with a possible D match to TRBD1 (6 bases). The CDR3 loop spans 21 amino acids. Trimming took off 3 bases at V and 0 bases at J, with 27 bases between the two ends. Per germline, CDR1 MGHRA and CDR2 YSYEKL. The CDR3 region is CASSHRQVIPSGSSSYNEQFF. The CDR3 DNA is TGCGCCAGCAGCCATCGACAGGTTATACCCTCTGGATCAAGCTCCTACAATGAGCAGTTCTTC.

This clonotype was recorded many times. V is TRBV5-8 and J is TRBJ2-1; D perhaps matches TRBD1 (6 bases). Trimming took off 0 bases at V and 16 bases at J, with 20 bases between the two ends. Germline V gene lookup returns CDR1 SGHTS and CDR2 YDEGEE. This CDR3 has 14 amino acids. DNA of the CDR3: TGTGCCAGCAGCTTGGTCCCCGACAGGATCCATCCCTTCTTC. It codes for CASSLVPDRIHPFF.

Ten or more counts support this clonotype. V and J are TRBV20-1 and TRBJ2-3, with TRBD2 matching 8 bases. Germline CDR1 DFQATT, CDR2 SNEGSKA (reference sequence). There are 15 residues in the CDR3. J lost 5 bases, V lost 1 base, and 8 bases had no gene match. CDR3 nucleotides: TGCAGTGCTAGAGTAATAGCGGGGCAGGGAGATACGCAGTATTTT. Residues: CSARVIAGQGDTQYF.

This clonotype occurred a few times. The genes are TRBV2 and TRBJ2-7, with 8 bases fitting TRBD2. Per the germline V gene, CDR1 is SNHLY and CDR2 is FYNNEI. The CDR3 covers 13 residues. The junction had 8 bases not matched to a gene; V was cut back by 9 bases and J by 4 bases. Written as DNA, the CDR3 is TGTGCCAGTAGCGGGACGGGGAATTACGAGCAGTACGTC. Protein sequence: CASSGTGNYEQYV.

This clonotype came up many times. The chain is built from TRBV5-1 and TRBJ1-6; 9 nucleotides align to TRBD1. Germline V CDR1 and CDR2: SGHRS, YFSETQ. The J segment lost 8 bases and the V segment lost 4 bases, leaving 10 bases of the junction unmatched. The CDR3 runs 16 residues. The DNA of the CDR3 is TGCGCCAGCAGCGGAGGAACAGGGGGCGCCGATTCACCCCTCCACTTT. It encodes CASSGGTGGADSPLHF.

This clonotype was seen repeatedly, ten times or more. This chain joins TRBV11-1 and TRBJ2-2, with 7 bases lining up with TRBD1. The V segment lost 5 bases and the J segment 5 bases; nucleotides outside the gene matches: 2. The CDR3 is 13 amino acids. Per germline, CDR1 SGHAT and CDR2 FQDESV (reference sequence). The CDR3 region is CASSPTGTGELFF. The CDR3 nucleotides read TGTGCCAGCAGCCCGACAGGGACCGGGGAGCTGTTTTTT.

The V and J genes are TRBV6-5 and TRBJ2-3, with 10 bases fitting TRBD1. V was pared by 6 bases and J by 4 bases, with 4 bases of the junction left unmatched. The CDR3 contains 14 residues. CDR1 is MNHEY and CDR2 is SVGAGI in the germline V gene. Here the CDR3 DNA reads TGTGCCAGCAGGGGACAGGGGCGTTCAGATACGCAGTATTTT. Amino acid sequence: CASRGQGRSDTQYF.

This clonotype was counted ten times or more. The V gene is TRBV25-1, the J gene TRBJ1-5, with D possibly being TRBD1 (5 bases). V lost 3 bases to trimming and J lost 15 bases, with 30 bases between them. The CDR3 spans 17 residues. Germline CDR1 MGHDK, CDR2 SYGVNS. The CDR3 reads CASSDELGTVQFHPRHF. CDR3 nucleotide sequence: TGTGCCAGCAGTGATGAACTCGGGACCGTCCAATTTCATCCGCGGCATTTT.

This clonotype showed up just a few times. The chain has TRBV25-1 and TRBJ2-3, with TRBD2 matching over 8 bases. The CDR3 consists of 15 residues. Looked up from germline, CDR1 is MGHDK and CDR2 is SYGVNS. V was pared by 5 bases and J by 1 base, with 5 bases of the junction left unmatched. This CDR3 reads CASSNGGAGTDTQYF. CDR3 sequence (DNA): TGTGCCAGCAGTAACGGGGGGGCCGGCACAGATACGCAGTATTTT.